This entry lists 2 T cell receptor beta chains sequenced from one sample in a study of blood T cell repertoires in COVID-19. Clones were read by immunoSEQ multiplex PCR, and TCRdb kept only the in-frame ones, dropping some. The repertoire holds hundreds of thousands of clones, with around 87% as singletons. Material for sequencing was peripheral blood. These receptors came from a woman in her forties or fifties with COVID-19, enrolled during active disease.

The rearrangement joins TRBV3-1 (or the pseudogene TRBV3-2) to TRBJ2-3, with 9 bases identical to TRBD2. CDR1 is LGHDT and CDR2 is YNNKEL in the germline V gene (reference sequence). This CDR3 has 18 residues. The ends lost 3 bases at V and 3 bases at J; junction bases unmatched: 13. CDR3 bases: TGTGCCAGCAGCCATTACACCGGGACTAGCAGGAGGACAGATACGCAGTATTTT. This codes for CASSHYTGTSRRTDTQYF.

The V call is TRBV20-1, the J call TRBJ2-1, with D uncertain. From germline, CDR1 is DFQATT and CDR2 SNEGSKA (reference sequence). Trimming left V 3 bases short and J 4 bases short, with 13 bases between. This CDR3 is 14 amino acids long. CDR3 region: CSASLRPNYNEQFF. In nucleotides, the CDR3 is TGCAGTGCTAGTTTGAGGCCGAATTACAATGAGCAGTTCTTC.